Listed here is a single T cell receptor beta chain. CD8+ and CD4+ T cells circulating in blood were sequenced for TCR beta. With random hexamers, reverse transcription was performed on roughly 0.5 to 1 ug of RNA. Via MiXCR, TCRdb re-called the immunoSEQ multiplex PCR reads, giving one row per CDR3 protein. The sample lists about 210,000 distinct CDR3 sequences, over 90% occurring once. The data stem from a study of CD8 T cells in Susac syndrome. About the study: When their blood was taken, patients with Susac syndrome were therapy-naive, taking corticosteroids, or taking intravenous immunoglobulin alone.

There are 15 residues in the CDR3. V lost 1 base to trimming and J lost 7 bases, with 16 bases between them. Germline-derived CDR1 and CDR2 are SGHNT and YENEEA. The rearrangement uses TRBV11-3 and TRBJ1-1, with D hard to call. The sequence was collected from a human donor with Susac syndrome. Sequences were obtained from CD4+ T cells from PBMCs. CDR3 loop: CASSLGWYAADEAFF. CDR3 in DNA: TGTGCCAGCAGCTTAGGGTGGTATGCGGCCGATGAAGCTTTCTTT. The entire variable domain, with the rest obtained from reference TRBV11-3 and TRBJ1-1, is as follows: EAGVVQSPRYKIIEKKQPVAFWCNPISGHNTLYWYLQNLGQGPELLIRYENEEAVDDSQLPKDRFSAERLKGVDSTLKIQPAELGDSAVYLCASSLGWYAADEAFFGQGTRLTVV.